The 30 T cell receptor beta chains below all came from one sample that was sequenced in a study of CXCR3-negative and CXCR3-positive naive CD8 T cells. The authors made the TRB cDNA libraries by 5' RACE using UMI labels. TCRdb reprocessed the 5' RACE reads, with one entry per CDR3 protein and no DNA. Its table records roughly 40,000 distinct CDR3 sequences. Material for sequencing was memory CD8+ T cells from blood. The receptors derive from a human donor in good health. Some clones in this sample may be carry-over from other donors' samples.

The chain employs TRBV5-1 and TRBJ2-2; the D call from TCRdb, TRBD2, cannot be confirmed without DNA. Germline V gene lookup returns CDR1 SGHRS and CDR2 YFSETQ. CDR3 length: 15 amino acids. This chain's CDR3 is CASSLWPSNTGELFF.

V gene TRBV29-1 combines with J gene TRBJ1-1; as DNA is missing, the TRBD1 call by TCRdb cannot be tested. Germline CDR1 is SQVTM and CDR2 is ANQGSEA. This CDR3 has 16 residues. CDR3 protein: CSVPRDRGRSNTEAFF.

The V call is TRBV6-2 or TRBV6-3, the J call TRBJ2-3. This CDR3 is 15 amino acids long. Germline lookup yields CDR1 MNHEY and CDR2 SVGEGT. CDR3 in amino acids: CASSYLGSVTDTQYF.

CDR3 loop: CARSLQGPVGELFF. V and J are TRBV7-8 and TRBJ2-2; the D call of TRBD1 rests on TCRdb alone, since no DNA is present to check it. There are 14 residues in the CDR3. CDR1 and CDR2 (germline): SGHVS, FQNEAQ.

This rearrangement joins TRBV5-1 to TRBJ2-1. Germline CDR1 and CDR2: SGHRS and YFSETQ. The CDR3 consists of 16 residues. The chain's CDR3 is CASSLNSAYSYNEQFF.

This sequence joins TRBV7-2 and TRBJ2-1; TCRdb returns TRBD2, unconfirmable since there is no DNA. This CDR3 spans 16 amino acids. The germline V gene encodes CDR1 SGHTA and CDR2 FQGNSA. This CDR3 is CASSPPILAGYNEQFF.

The V and J genes are TRBV28 and TRBJ2-3; TCRdb names TRBD2, which stays unverified in the absence of DNA. The CDR3 sequence is 15 residues long. Germline-derived CDR1 and CDR2 are MDHEN and SYDVKM. The CDR3 is CASSLLAGSTDTQYF.

The chain couples TRBV5-1 to TRBJ2-7; TCRdb indicates TRBD2, and absent DNA this call remains unverified. The CDR3 extends over 12 amino acids. CDR1 is SGHRS and CDR2 is YFSETQ in the germline V gene. CDR3 region: CASSLNWEEQYF.

The J gene is TRBJ2-1, the V gene TRBV6-5; the D gene TCRdb calls, TRBD2, cannot be checked with no DNA. Germline V lookup: CDR1 MNHEY, CDR2 SVGAGI. This CDR3 contains 15 residues. The CDR3 here is CASSLLAGDYNEQFF.

This chain connects TRBV5-1 to TRBJ2-7; TCRdb proposes TRBD1, but this gene call is untestable without DNA. Looked up from germline, CDR1 is SGHRS and CDR2 is YFSETQ. This CDR3 spans 15 amino acids. CDR3 protein: CASSLAGTASYEQYF.

The gene calls are TRBV6-6 and TRBJ1-5; without DNA, the TCRdb call of TRBD1 cannot be checked. This CDR3 region has 15 residues. Germline CDR1 reads MNHNY; CDR2 reads SVGAGI (reference sequence). The CDR3 reads CASSYSGQGGQPQHF.

The chain links TRBV29-1 to TRBJ2-1; TCRdb proposes TRBD1, but this gene call is untestable without DNA. The CDR3 covers 13 residues. In germline, CDR1 is SQVTM, CDR2 ANQGSEA. The CDR3 loop reads CSVPWDSHNEQFF.

The genes are TRBV7-8 and TRBJ1-6. This CDR3 region has 13 residues. Germline CDR1 reads SGHVS; CDR2 reads FQNEAQ. This CDR3 reads CAKGGGDNSPLHF.

The V gene is TRBV10-3, the J gene TRBJ2-7; without DNA, the TCRdb call of TRBD1 cannot be checked. The germline CDR1 and CDR2 sequences are ENHRY and SYGVKD. The CDR3 length is 15 residues. The chain's CDR3 is CAISDRRGRGYEQYF.

V and J are TRBV7-8 and TRBJ2-7; the TCRdb D gene call, TRBD2, has no DNA to confirm it. The CDR3 loop spans 15 amino acids. Per germline, CDR1 SGHVS and CDR2 FQNEAQ. CDR3 sequence reads: CASSYDSGGTYEQYF.

The J gene is TRBJ2-7, the V gene TRBV7-8; TCRdb returns TRBD2, unconfirmable since there is no DNA. The germline V gene has CDR1 SGHVS and CDR2 FQNEAQ. CDR3 length equals 13 residues. Here the CDR3 reads CASSSGLREEQYF.

The chain joins TRBV29-1 to TRBJ2-3; TCRdb's D call, TRBD2, is unchecked because there is no DNA. CDR1 and CDR2 from the germline V gene are SQVTM and ANQGSEA. The CDR3 consists of 14 residues. CDR3 protein: CSVQLAGGTDTQYF.

The chain carries TRBV27 and TRBJ2-1; TCRdb designates TRBD2, a call that cannot be tested without DNA. There are 16 residues in the CDR3. In germline, CDR1 is MNHEY, CDR2 SMNVEV (reference sequence). The CDR3 protein is CASSLEAARPYNEQFF.

CDR3 sequence: CASSEDSGWYGYTF. The V and J genes are TRBV7-2 and TRBJ1-2. This CDR3 is built from 14 residues. Germline-derived CDR1 and CDR2 are SGHTA and FQGNSA.

The chain carries TRBV28 and TRBJ2-2; TCRdb's D gene call, TRBD2, goes unchecked for lack of DNA. CDR1 MDHEN and CDR2 SYDVKM come from the germline V gene. This CDR3 comprises 12 residues. The CDR3 is CASREGSGELFF. Together with reference TRBV28 and TRBJ2-2, the CDR3 gives the full variable domain: DVKVTQSSRYLVKRTGEKVFLECVQDMDHENMFWYRQDPGLGLRLIYFSYDVKMKEKGDIPEGYSVSREKKERFSLILESASTNQTSMYLCASREGSGELFFGEGSRLTVL.

This chain uses TRBV15 with TRBJ2-3; there is no DNA to check the TCRdb D call of TRBD1. The CDR3 has 15 amino acids. Germline CDR1 reads LNHNV; CDR2 reads YYDKDF (reference sequence). The CDR3 loop is CATTPVRGIADTQYF.

The V and J genes are TRBV6-4 and TRBJ2-7; TCRdb's D call, TRBD2, is unchecked because there is no DNA. Looked up from germline, CDR1 is MRHNA and CDR2 is SNTAGT. This CDR3 comprises 16 residues. CDR3 sequence reads: CASILMGGTVAYEQYF.

The CDR3 sequence: CSVESWSQAGGYTGELFF. The J gene is TRBJ2-2, the V gene TRBV29-1; the D gene TCRdb calls, TRBD1, cannot be checked with no DNA. Germline CDR1 SQVTM, CDR2 ANQGSEA. The CDR3 contains 18 residues.

The genes are TRBV12-3 or TRBV12-4 and TRBJ1-1. The CDR3 has 15 residues. The CDR3 sequence: CASSLAYSMNTEAFF.

The chain couples TRBV20-1 to TRBJ2-6; the D call of TRBD2 rests on TCRdb alone, since no DNA is present to check it. The CDR3 extends over 19 amino acids. In germline, CDR1 is DFQATT, CDR2 SNEGSKA (reference sequence). CDR3 sequence: CSARGLLGKDRSGANVLTF.

The chain uses TRBV9 and TRBJ2-7. CDR1 SGDLS and CDR2 YYNGEE come from the germline V gene. The CDR3 length is 13 residues. The CDR3 region is CASSVGDFGEQYF.

The chain has TRBV7-2 and TRBJ2-7; as DNA is missing, the TRBD1 call by TCRdb cannot be tested. Per the germline V gene, CDR1 is SGHTA and CDR2 is FQGNSA. The CDR3 length is 17 residues. The CDR3 reads CASSLVSGTGVSYEQYF. Full variable domain (remainder filled in from reference TRBV7-2 and TRBJ2-7): GAGVSQSPSNKVTEKGKDVELRCDPISGHTALYWYRQSLGQGLEFLIYFQGNSAPDKSGLPSDRFSAERTGGSVSTLTIQRTQQEDSAVYLCASSLVSGTGVSYEQYFGPGTRLTVT.

The V gene is TRBV7-9, the J gene TRBJ1-1. Germline CDR1 and CDR2: SEHNR and FQNEAQ (reference sequence). The length of the CDR3 is 16 residues. The CDR3: CASSSGEVHRNTEAFF. The variable domain in full, with the rest retrieved from reference TRBV7-9 and TRBJ1-1, is DTGVSQNPRHKITKRGQNVTFRCDPISEHNRLYWYRQTLGQGPEFLTYFQNEAQLEKSRLLSDRFSAERPKGSFSTLEIQRTEQGDSAMYLCASSSGEVHRNTEAFFGQGTRLTVV.

V is TRBV7-2 and J is TRBJ1-5. Per the germline V gene, CDR1 is SGHTA and CDR2 is FQGNSA. CDR3 length: 15 residues. The CDR3 loop reads CASSYLTIGNQPQHF.

The chain uses TRBV14 and TRBJ1-4. There are 12 residues in the CDR3. Germline values: CDR1 SGHDN, CDR2 FVKESK. The CDR3 loop reads CASSQEMKKLFF.